This record covers a single TCR beta chain. This clone's antigen is unknown. Base qualities were left out, and no much larger clone turns up one base away. This sample is drawn from a study of T cell repertoires in cytomegalovirus infection (dated by TCRdb to about 2019). For context, the study as a whole: Alongside well-studied HLA-B-restricted epitopes, the peptide stimulations were aimed at recently identified HLA-C-restricted CMV epitopes, whose presentation resists viral immunomodulation. The HLA type of each donor mattered for the analysis, because public TCR beta signatures pointed to carriage of CMV infection along with the matching HLA type. General conclusions and limits of the study: The ex vivo response was dominated by HLA-C-restricted CMV-specific TCR beta clonotypes, which also provided the single most frequent clonotype in two of eight donors. In both this cohort and an independent cohort of 352 donors, the cumulative frequency of public TCR beta family members distinguished carriers of CMV infection plus the relevant HLA type.

The treatment or condition label here, explained by the study, means: in vitro stimulation with specific CMV peptide epitopes to enrich CMV-specific T cells. Looking up the germline V gene yields CDR1 MGHRA and CDR2 YSYEKL. Including cysteine and phenylalanine, the CDR3 has 13 amino acids. Only the CDR3 DNA is retained, 39 bases long and in frame from the first base. V gives up 4 bases and J gives up 5 bases, and the segment between their germline ends measures 12 bases. Sequencing was carried out with an Illumina HiSeq 1500. Using fastp trimming at Q25 and MiXCR clonotype assembly, TCRdb reanalyzed the public sequencing data and kept in-frame beta chains. Here each entry gathers all rows of one CDR3 protein and keeps the most common genes and DNA. The sample includes about 920,000 distinct CDR3 sequences, with roughly 31% observed a single time. Around 15% of the sample lies in the top ten.

The sequencing here drew on cultured CD8+ T cells from PBMCs, taken from culture after CMV antigen stimulation. This receptor chain uses TRBV4-1 and TRBJ2-7, with the D gene not clear enough to name. This TCR came from a human donor in good health (CMV status not recorded). Some clones in this sample may be carry-over from other donors' samples. DNA sequence: TGCGCCAGCAGCCGGATAGGAGAGGACGAGCAGTACTTC. Its protein is CASSRIGEDEQYF.